This is a list of T cell receptor beta chains from one sample in a study of blood T cell repertoires in COVID-19. Assay: immunoSEQ multiplex PCR; the TCRdb copy retains only in-frame clones and omits some. The sample consists of 400,000 or so clones, about 87% of them appearing once. Source material: peripheral blood. The receptors stem from a human donor in a cohort sampled during active COVID-19. Each CDR3 is given with its conserved first and last residue. The order of the fields is V gene, J gene, D gene, clone size, CDR3 DNA, CDR3 protein. A D gene is named only where the DNA matches it firmly. For some rows the clone size is stated as once, few or many, or as a class when expanded; others skip it.

TRBV5-4,TRBJ2-2,TRBD2,NA,TGTGCCAGCAGCTTACAGCGGGGGGTGAACACCGGGGAGCTGTTTTTT,CASSLQRGVNTGELFF
TRBV5-3,TRBJ1-5,NA,NA,TGTGCCAGAAGCTTTTACACGTCCGGGCAGCCCCAGCATTTT,CARSFYTSGQPQHF
TRBV24-1,TRBJ2-3,NA,NA,TGTGCCACCAGTGATTTAGGAGGAAACACAGATACGCAGTATTTT,CATSDLGGNTDTQYF
TRBV6-5,TRBJ1-5,NA,NA,TGTGCCAGTACTCCAGGGGTCGGTCAGCCCCAGCATTTT,CASTPGVGQPQHF
TRBV5-6,TRBJ1-1,NA,NA,TGTGCCAGCAGTTATTGGACTAGCCTGTGGGAGAACCCTGAAGCTTTCTTT,CASSYWTSLWENPEAFF
TRBV12-5,TRBJ2-7,NA,NA,TGTGCTAGTGGTTTGGGGCCCTACGAGCAGTACTTC,CASGLGPYEQYF
TRBV19,TRBJ2-7,TRBD1,NA,TGTGCCACCTCGGACAGGGGGCGCGGAGGGGGCGAGCAGTACTTC,CATSDRGRGGGEQYF
TRBV6-5,TRBJ1-2,TRBD1,NA,TGTGCCAGCAGCCCAGGGGGTGTCTATGGCTACACCTTC,CASSPGGVYGYTF
TRBV5-1,TRBJ1-2,TRBD1,NA,TGCGCCAGCAGTACCGGGACAGGGGGCGAAGGCTACACCTTC,CASSTGTGGEGYTF
TRBV30,TRBJ1-6,NA,NA,TGTGCCTGGAGCGATAATTCACCCCTCCACTTT,CAWSDNSPLHF
TRBV6-6,TRBJ2-7,NA,NA,TGTGCCAGCAGTTACTCGCGGGAGCAGTACTTC,CASSYSREQYF
TRBV29-1,TRBJ2-7,NA,NA,TGCAGCGTTGAAGATACGAGAATGGGGCCCCAGCAGTACTTC,CSVEDTRMGPQQYF
TRBV3-1/TRBV3-2,TRBJ2-7,NA,NA,TGTGCCAGCAGCCCCGGACTCCTAGCCTACGAGCAGTACTTC,CASSPGLLAYEQYF
TRBV6-5,TRBJ1-1,NA,NA,TGTGCCAGCAGTACGAGGCGTACTGAAGCTTTCTTT,CASSTRRTEAFF
TRBV21-1,TRBJ2-1,NA,NA,TGTGCCAGCAGCAACGGGGGGACTAGCGTCCGCTCCTACAATGAGCAGTTCTTC,CASSNGGTSVRSYNEQFF
TRBV7-8,TRBJ1-5,NA,NA,TGTGCCAGCAGCCCCCGGGAGGCTAGGAGCAATCAGCCCCAGCATTTT,CASSPREARSNQPQHF
TRBV12-3/TRBV12-4,TRBJ1-2,NA,NA,TGTGCCAGCAGCACCGACAGTGGTGGCTACACCTTC,CASSTDSGGYTF
TRBV30,TRBJ2-1,TRBD2,NA,TGTGCCTGGAGCAAGTGGGGGGGGTACAATGAGCAGTTCTTC,CAWSKWGGYNEQFF
TRBV19,TRBJ1-1,NA,NA,TGTGCCAGTAGTAGGCACACCATGAACACTGAAGCTTTCTTT,CASSRHTMNTEAFF
TRBV27,TRBJ2-5,TRBD1,NA,TGTGCCAGCAGTCTCCTAGGAGGACAGGGGGCGCGAGAGACCCAGTACTTC,CASSLLGGQGARETQYF
TRBV2,TRBJ1-5,TRBD1,NA,TGTGCCAGCAGGGGGACAGGGAGTCAGCCCCAGCATTTT,CASRGTGSQPQHF
TRBV6-4,TRBJ1-2,NA,few,TGTGCCAGCAGTGACGAAGGTTCATCGTTGCGGGGCTACACCTTC,CASSDEGSSLRGYTF
TRBV5-5,TRBJ2-7,NA,NA,TGTGCCAGCAGCCCTTCAGTCTACGAGCAGTACTTC,CASSPSVYEQYF
TRBV4-2,TRBJ2-7,TRBD2,NA,TGTGCCAGCAGCCAAGATAGCCAGCGGGAGGGGGCCTACGAGCAGTACTTC,CASSQDSQREGAYEQYF
TRBV3-1/TRBV3-2,TRBJ2-3,TRBD2,NA,TGTGCCAGCAGCCAAGGACTAGCGGGGGAACATAGCACAGATACGCAGTATTTT,CASSQGLAGEHSTDTQYF
TRBV27,TRBJ2-7,TRBD1,NA,TGTGCCTCCCGCGGACAGGTAGCCTACGAGCAGTACTTC,CASRGQVAYEQYF
TRBV10-2,TRBJ2-1,TRBD2,NA,TGCGCCAGCAGTGAGTCTTCTCTAGCGGGAAACAATGAGCAGTTCTTC,CASSESSLAGNNEQFF
TRBV6-1,TRBJ1-6,NA,NA,TGTGCCAGCAGTGAGCTGGGCTCACCCCTCCACTTT,CASSELGSPLHF
TRBV6-5,TRBJ2-5,NA,NA,TGTGCCAGCAGGCCTCGACTGGACCAAGAGACCCAGTACTTC,CASRPRLDQETQYF
TRBV9,TRBJ2-1,TRBD2,NA,TGTGCCAGCAGCGCCCTAGCGGGAGGAGGTCGCAATGAGCAGTTCTTC,CASSALAGGGRNEQFF
TRBV5-8,TRBJ2-3,TRBD2,NA,TGTGCCAGCAGTTCCTCCAGGGAAGCGGGGGATACGCAGTATTTT,CASSSSREAGDTQYF
TRBV27,TRBJ2-6,NA,NA,TGTGCCAGCAGCCAAGCGCAGGGCTCTGGGGCCAACGTCCTGACTTTC,CASSQAQGSGANVLTF
TRBV5-4,TRBJ2-3,NA,NA,TGTGCCAGCAGCTCGCCCACGGGGACAGATACGCAGTATTTT,CASSSPTGTDTQYF
TRBV19,TRBJ1-5,TRBD1,once,TGTGCCAGTAGTGCGGGGACAGGGGGTCAGCCCCAGCATTTT,CASSAGTGGQPQHF
TRBV7-9,TRBJ1-2,TRBD1,NA,TGTGCCAGCAGCTTATCCCTACAGGGGGCTAACTATGGCTACACCTTC,CASSLSLQGANYGYTF
TRBV6-8,TRBJ1-4,NA,once,TGTGCCAGCAGTTACTCCCAGACACCCCTCGCGGGCGGGCTGTTTTTT,CASSYSQTPLAGGLFF
TRBV27,TRBJ1-5,TRBD1,NA,TGTGCCAGCAGTCCCCTGGGCCGGGACAGTAGCAATCAGCCCCAGCATTTT,CASSPLGRDSSNQPQHF
TRBV7-9,TRBJ1-4,TRBD1,NA,TGTGCCAGCAGCATTGGGACAGGTGAAAAACTGTTTTTT,CASSIGTGEKLFF